This T cell receptor beta chain was captured by sequencing in a study of T cells after yellow fever vaccination. General study results and limits: A faster peak, day 5 versus 15, was reached by the weaker secondary response.

On this clonotype itself: The antigen is not known.

Using its own MiXCR run on the 5' RACE reads, TCRdb lists one record per CDR3 protein. The sample consists of some 300,000 distinct CDR3 sequences, 8.7% of them appearing once. The germline CDR1 and CDR2 sequences are SEHNR and FQNEAQ (reference sequence). Unmatched junction bases numbered 10, after V lost 4 bases and J lost 6 bases. The CDR3 length is 16 residues. The TCR comes from a man aged 18 to 29 who received the YFV17D yellow fever vaccine. The chain recombines TRBV7-9 with TRBJ1-2, with TRBD1 matching 11 bases. Sequences were derived from CD4+ T cells sorted from PBMCs, sampled 5 days after the yellow fever booster vaccination. The CDR3 nucleotides are TGTGCCAGCAGCTCGGACAGGGGGCAAGAGTATAATGGCTACACCTTC. Translated, it gives CASSSDRGQEYNGYTF.